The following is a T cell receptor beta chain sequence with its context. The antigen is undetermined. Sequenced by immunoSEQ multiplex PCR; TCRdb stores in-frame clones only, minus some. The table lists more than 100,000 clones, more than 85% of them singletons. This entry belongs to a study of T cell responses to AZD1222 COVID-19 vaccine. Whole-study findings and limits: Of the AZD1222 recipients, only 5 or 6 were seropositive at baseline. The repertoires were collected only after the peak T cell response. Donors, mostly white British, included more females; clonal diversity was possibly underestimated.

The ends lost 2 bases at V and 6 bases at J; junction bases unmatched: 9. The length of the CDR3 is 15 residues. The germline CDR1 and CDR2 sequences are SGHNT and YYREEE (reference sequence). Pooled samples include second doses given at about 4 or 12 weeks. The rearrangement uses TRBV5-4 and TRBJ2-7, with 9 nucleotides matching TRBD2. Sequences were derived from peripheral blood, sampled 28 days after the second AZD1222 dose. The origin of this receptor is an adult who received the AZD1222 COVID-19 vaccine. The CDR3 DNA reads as TGTGCCAGCAGCTTTGCAGGCGGGAGGGCCCCCGAGCAGTACTTC. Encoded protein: CASSFAGGRAPEQYF.